This TCR beta chain emerged from a study of spatial heterogeneity in lung cancer. The wider study: Detection consistently yielded more beta chains than alpha chains.

Time point specified: sample taken at primary tumor resection. A total of around 72 untreated early-stage non-small cell lung cancer patients served as donors. There are 14 residues in the CDR3. V lost 4 bases, J lost 5 bases, and 15 bases lay in between. CDR1 is SGDLS, CDR2 YYNGEE, per germline. Whole-study findings and limits: Mutation counts in tumors were tracked by counts of expanded intratumoral alpha and beta TCRs.

There are a few counts of this clonotype. Its specificity is unknown. The library was built for alpha chains, so this beta chain is an off-target read and its size means little. TCRdb ran MiXCR on the 5' RACE reads and lists one entry per CDR3 protein. In the table there are fewer than 20,000 distinct CDR3 sequences, 4.5% to 7.5% of which are singletons. This sequence originates from a female donor with early-stage non-small cell lung cancer. The rearrangement links TRBV9 to TRBJ2-5; D gene uncertain. The material was lung tumor tissue, obtained at surgery. The CDR3 sequence: CASSPGSPAETQYF. CDR3 coding DNA: TGTGCCAGCAGCCCAGGTTCCCCCGCGGAGACCCAGTACTTC.